This TCR beta chain originates from a study of blood T cell repertoires in COVID-19. About the research overall: The study drew acute and convalescent COVID-19 samples from the United States, Italy and Spain. Sources were T cells, B-cell-depleted T cells, or PBMCs; the material itself was cDNA or gDNA.

The ends lost 2 bases at V and 3 bases at J; junction bases unmatched: 1. The CDR3 is made up of 13 amino acids. CDR1 and CDR2 (germline): MNHEY, SMNVEV (reference sequence). The table lists this clone with a few counts. Per the authors' pipeline: For nucleated cells, counts were estimated from reference gene primer amplification. The method was immunoSEQ multiplex PCR; TCRdb's version includes in-frame clones alone and lacks a portion of them. That table supplies the V and J calls and clone size; D and trimming were determined from the DNA. The table has roughly 38,000 clones, approximately 81% seen once.

The chain carries TRBV27 and TRBJ2-7, with 7 bases lining up with TRBD1. The sequence came from a man in his sixties in a cohort sampled during active COVID-19. Sequencing used peripheral blood. The CDR3 loop is CASSLRDSYEQYF. CDR3 in DNA: TGTGCCAGCAGTTTAAGGGACAGCTACGAGCAGTACTTC.